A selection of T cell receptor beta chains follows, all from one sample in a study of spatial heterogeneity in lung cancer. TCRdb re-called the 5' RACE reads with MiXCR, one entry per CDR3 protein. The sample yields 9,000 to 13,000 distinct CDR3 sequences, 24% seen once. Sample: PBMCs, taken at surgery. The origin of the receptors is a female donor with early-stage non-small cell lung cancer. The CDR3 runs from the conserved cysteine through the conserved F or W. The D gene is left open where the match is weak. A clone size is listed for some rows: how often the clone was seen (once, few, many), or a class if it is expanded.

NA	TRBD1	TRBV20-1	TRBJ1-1	CSARPRGGNTEAFF	TGCAGTGCTAGACCCAGGGGGGGGAACACTGAAGCTTTCTTT
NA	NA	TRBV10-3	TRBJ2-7	CAITRDTSSYEQYF	TGTGCCATCACCAGGGACACCTCCTCCTACGAGCAGTACTTC
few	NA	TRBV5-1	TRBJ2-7	CASSLSGTYEQYF	TGCGCCAGCAGCTTATCAGGTACCTACGAGCAGTACTTC
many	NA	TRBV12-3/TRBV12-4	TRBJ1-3	CASSLLNSGNTIYF	TGTGCCAGCAGTTTGCTGAACTCTGGAAACACCATATATTTT
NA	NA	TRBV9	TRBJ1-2	CASSVDFEPLTF	TGTGCCAGCAGCGTGGACTTCGAACCGCTAACCTTC
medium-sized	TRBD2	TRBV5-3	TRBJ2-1	CARINPSGEQFF	TGTGCCAGAATTAACCCTAGCGGAGAGCAGTTCTTC
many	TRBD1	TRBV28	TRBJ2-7	CASSRTGRPYEQYF	TGTGCCAGCAGCAGGACAGGCCGCCCCTACGAGCAGTACTTC
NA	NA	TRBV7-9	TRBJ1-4	CASSLRGTNEKLFF	TGTGCCAGCAGCTTACGGGGGACTAATGAAAAACTGTTTTTT
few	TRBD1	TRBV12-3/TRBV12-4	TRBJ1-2	CASTWDSGEGYTF	TGTGCCAGCACCTGGGACAGCGGTGAAGGCTACACCTTC
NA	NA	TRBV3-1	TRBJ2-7	CASSRVSYPEQYF	TGTGCCAGCAGCCGAGTCAGCTACCCCGAGCAGTACTTC
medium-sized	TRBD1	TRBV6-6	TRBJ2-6	CASSYQRGRGANVLTF	TGTGCCAGCAGTTATCAAAGGGGGCGAGGGGCCAACGTCCTGACTTTC
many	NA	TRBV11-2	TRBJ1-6	CASSPTGRSDPFHSPLHF	TGTGCCAGCAGCCCGACAGGACGATCTGATCCATTCCATTCACCCCTCCACTTT
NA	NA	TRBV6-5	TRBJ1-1	CASRPGRGRTEAFF	TGTGCCAGCAGACCCGGACGGGGGAGGACTGAAGCTTTCTTT
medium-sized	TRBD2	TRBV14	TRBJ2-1	CASSPAVWEREIRSGQFF	TGTGCCAGCAGCCCCGCCGTATGGGAGCGGGAGATTAGATCCGGGCAGTTCTTC
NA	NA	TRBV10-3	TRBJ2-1	CAISESGAGKYNEQFF	TGTGCCATCAGTGAGTCGGGTGCGGGAAAGTACAATGAGCAGTTCTTC
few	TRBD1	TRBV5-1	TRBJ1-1	CASQTGQESEAFF	TGCGCCAGCCAAACTGGACAGGAGTCTGAAGCTTTCTTT
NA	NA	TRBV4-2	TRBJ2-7	CASSQDNSGTSYEQYF	TGTGCCAGCAGCCAAGATAACTCTGGGACTTCCTACGAGCAGTACTTC
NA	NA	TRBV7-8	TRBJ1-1	CASSLVETQNEAFF	TGTGCCAGCAGCTTAGTAGAGACACAGAATGAAGCTTTCTTT
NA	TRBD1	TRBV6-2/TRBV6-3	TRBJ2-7	CASSRPQGSVSYEQYF	TGTGCCAGCAGTAGACCACAGGGGTCGGTTTCCTACGAGCAGTACTTC
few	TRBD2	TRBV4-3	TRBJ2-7	CASSQGTSGRAEEQYF	TGCGCCAGCAGCCAAGGGACTAGCGGGAGGGCGGAAGAGCAGTACTTC
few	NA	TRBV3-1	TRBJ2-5	CASSPQGLGETQYF	TGTGCCAGCAGCCCCCAGGGCCTGGGAGAGACCCAGTACTTC
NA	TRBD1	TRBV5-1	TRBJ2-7	CASSSMGQGAREQYF	TGCGCCAGCAGCTCCATGGGACAGGGGGCGAGGGAGCAGTACTTC
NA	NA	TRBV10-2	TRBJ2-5	CASSEPRRETQYF	TGCGCCAGCAGTGAACCCCGTAGGGAGACCCAGTACTTC
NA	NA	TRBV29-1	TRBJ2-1	CSVGGNSYNEQFF	TGCAGCGTTGGGGGCAACTCCTACAATGAGCAGTTCTTC
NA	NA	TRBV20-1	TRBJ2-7	CSARLSITGTAPYEQYF	TGCAGTGCTAGACTTAGCATAACCGGGACCGCCCCCTACGAGCAGTACTTC
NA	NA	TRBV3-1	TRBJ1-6	CASSQDLGNNSPLHF	TGTGCCAGCAGCCAAGATCTGGGCAATAATTCACCCCTCCACTTT
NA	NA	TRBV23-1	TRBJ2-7	CASSQLTTAYSYEQYF	TGCGCCAGCAGTCAATTGACCACAGCATATTCCTACGAGCAGTACTTC
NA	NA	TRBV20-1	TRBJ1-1	CSARTLDIPNTEAFF	TGCAGTGCTAGAACCCTGGACATTCCGAACACTGAAGCTTTCTTT
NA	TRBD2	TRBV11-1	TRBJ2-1	CASSYGLAGYNEQFF	TGTGCCAGCAGCTACGGACTAGCGGGATACAATGAGCAGTTCTTC
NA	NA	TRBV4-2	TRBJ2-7	CASSQAGDEQYF	TGTGCCAGCAGCCAAGCAGGGGACGAGCAGTACTTC